The TCR beta chain under discussion was sequenced for a study of blood T cell repertoires in COVID-19. About the research overall: Samples came from the United States, Italy and Spain, spanning acute and convalescent COVID-19. Sources were T cells, B-cell-depleted T cells, or PBMCs; the material itself was cDNA or gDNA.

The germline gives CDR1 MNHEY, CDR2 SVGAGI. V lost 5 bases and J 0 bases, leaving 10 bases between the germline ends. This CDR3 has 14 residues. As processed by the authors: Nucleated cell number was recorded as an estimate derived from reference gene primer amplification. Method: immunoSEQ multiplex PCR; TCRdb's copy keeps in-frame clones and lacks some. That table gives V, J and clone size, and the DNA gave D and trimming. The table lists around 130,000 clones, roughly 80% of them singletons. Sequencing was performed on peripheral blood. The chain joins TRBV6-5 to TRBJ1-1, with D unresolved. The receptor comes from an elderly woman with acute or convalescent COVID-19. The CDR3, as DNA: TGTGCCAGCAGTCCGGTCCCCATGAACACTGAAGCTTTCTTT. It yields the protein CASSPVPMNTEAFF.